The 2 T cell receptor beta chains presented below share a single source sample, sequenced in a study of cytomegalovirus exposure and HLA in healthy donors. Primers: 60 Vbeta forward and 13 Jbeta reverse. Method: immunoSEQ multiplex PCR; TCRdb's copy keeps in-frame clones and lacks some. The table shows 200,000 or so clones, with about four fifths occurring only once. Sequencing was performed on PBMCs. The source of these receptors is a woman aged 25 to 45 in good health and CMV-seropositive.

V is TRBV5-1 and J is TRBJ2-7, with TRBD1 identical over 11 bases. The CDR3 loop spans 14 amino acids. V lost 3 bases and J lost 5; bases outside the gene matches: 4. From germline, CDR1 is SGHRS and CDR2 YFSETQ. Written as DNA, the CDR3 is TGCGCCAGCAGCTCGGGACAGGGGGAAAACGAGCAGTACTTC. This gives the protein CASSSGQGENEQYF.

The chain couples TRBV7-9 to TRBJ2-1; 15 nucleotides match TRBD2. CDR1 and CDR2 (germline): SEHNR, FQNEAQ (reference sequence). The J segment lost 6 bases and the V segment lost 5 bases, leaving 2 bases of the junction unmatched. This CDR3 region has 15 residues. The CDR3: CASSRTSGRANEQFF. The CDR3 DNA sequence: TGTGCCAGCAGCCGGACTAGCGGGAGGGCCAATGAGCAGTTCTTC.